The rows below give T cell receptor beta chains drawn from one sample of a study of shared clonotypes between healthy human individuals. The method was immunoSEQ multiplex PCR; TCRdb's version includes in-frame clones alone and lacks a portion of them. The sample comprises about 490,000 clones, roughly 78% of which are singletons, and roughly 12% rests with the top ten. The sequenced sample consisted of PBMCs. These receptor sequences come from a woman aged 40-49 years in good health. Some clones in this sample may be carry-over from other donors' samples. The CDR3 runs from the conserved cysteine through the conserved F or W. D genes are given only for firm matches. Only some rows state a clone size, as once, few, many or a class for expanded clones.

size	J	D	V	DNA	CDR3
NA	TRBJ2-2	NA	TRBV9	TGTGCCAGCAGCAAACGGGGGATGAACACCGGGGAGCTGTTTTTT	CASSKRGMNTGELFF
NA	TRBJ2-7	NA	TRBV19	TGTGCCAGTGGGCCAGGGATGATCGACGAGCAGTACTTC	CASGPGMIDEQYF
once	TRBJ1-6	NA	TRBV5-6	TGTGCTAGCAGCTTTCCGGGGCGGAATTCACCCCTCCACTTT	CASSFPGRNSPLHF
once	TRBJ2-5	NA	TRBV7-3	TGTGCCAGCAGCTTAGCGGGGAAGGAGACCCAGTACTTC	CASSLAGKETQYF
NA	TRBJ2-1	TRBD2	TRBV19	TGTGCCAGTAGTACCTCGGGACTAGAGCAGTTCTTC	CASSTSGLEQFF
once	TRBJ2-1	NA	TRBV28	TGTGCCAGCAGTTTAGGCGGGACGTACAATGAGCAGTTCTTC	CASSLGGTYNEQFF
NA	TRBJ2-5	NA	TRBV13	TGTGCCAGCAGCTTACACCAAGAGACCCAGTACTTC	CASSLHQETQYF
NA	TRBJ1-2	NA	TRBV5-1	TGCGCCAGCAGCTTGTTGCAGGGAGCTAACTATGGCTACACCTTC	CASSLLQGANYGYTF
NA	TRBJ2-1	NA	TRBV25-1	TGTGCCAGCAGTGAGACTAGAGGAGACTACAATGAGCAGTTCTTC	CASSETRGDYNEQFF
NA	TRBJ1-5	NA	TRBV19	TGTGCCAGTAGTATAACGGGTTTGAGCAATCAGCCCCAGCATTTT	CASSITGLSNQPQHF
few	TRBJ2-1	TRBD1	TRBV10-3	TGTGCCATCAGTAGAAGACAGGGGATCAATGAGCAGTTCTTC	CAISRRQGINEQFF
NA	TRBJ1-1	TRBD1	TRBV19	TGTGCCAGTAGTGTGCGACAGGGGAATAACACTGAAGCTTTCTTT	CASSVRQGNNTEAFF
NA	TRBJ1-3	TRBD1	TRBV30	TGTGCCTGGAGTACAGGGGGTAGAAACACCATATATTTT	CAWSTGGRNTIYF
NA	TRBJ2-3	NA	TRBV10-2	TGCGCCAGCAGGTGGGGGAGTACGACAGATACGCAGTATTTT	CASRWGSTTDTQYF
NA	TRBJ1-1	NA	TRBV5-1	TGCGCCAGCAGCTTGGAGCCCCTGAACACTGAAGCTTTCTTT	CASSLEPLNTEAFF
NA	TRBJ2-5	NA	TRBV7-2	TGTGCCAGCAGCTTGGTTTGGGAGACCCAGTACTTC	CASSLVWETQYF
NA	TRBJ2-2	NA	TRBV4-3	TGCGCCAGCAGCCAAGCGCAGGACCCCAGATCCGGGGAGCTGTTTTTT	CASSQAQDPRSGELFF
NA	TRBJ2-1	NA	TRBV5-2	TGTGCCAGCAGCTTAGTTCCAGAGGCCTACAATGAGCAGTTCTTC	CASSLVPEAYNEQFF
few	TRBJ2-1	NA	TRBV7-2	TGTGCCAGCAGCCCGGACTCAGGTCGTCGGGGGGAGCAGTTCTTC	CASSPDSGRRGEQFF
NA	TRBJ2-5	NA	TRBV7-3	TGTGCCAGCAGCTCTTCAGGGCGCAGGGAGGCCCAGTACTTC	CASSSSGRREAQYF
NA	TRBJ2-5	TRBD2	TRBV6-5	TGTGCCAGCAGTTACGGGGGGGAGGTTCAAGAGACCCAGTACTTC	CASSYGGEVQETQYF
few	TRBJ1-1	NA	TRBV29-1	TGCAGCGCTGCCTTTTCCCTCACTGAAGCTTTCTTT	CSAAFSLTEAFF
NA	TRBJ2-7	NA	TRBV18	TGTGCCAGCTCACCGACCGCGGCGAGCGAGCAGTACTTC	CASSPTAASEQYF
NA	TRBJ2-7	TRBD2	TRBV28	TGTGCCAGCAGTCCGTCTGGGAGCGGGAGATACGAGCAGTACTTC	CASSPSGSGRYEQYF
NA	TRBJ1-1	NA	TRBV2	TGTGCCAGCAGTGCTACACAGTGGTGGACTGAAGCTTTCTTT	CASSATQWWTEAFF
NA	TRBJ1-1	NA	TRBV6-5	TGTGCCAGCAGGCCCGGGACAAGTAACACTGAAGCTTTCTTT	CASRPGTSNTEAFF
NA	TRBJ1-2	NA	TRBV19	TGTGCCAGTAGTCCCGCTGGAGCCAACTATGGCTACACCTTC	CASSPAGANYGYTF
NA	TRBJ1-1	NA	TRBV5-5	TGTGCCAGCAGCCGGATGGGGGATCTGAACACTGAAGCTTTCTTT	CASSRMGDLNTEAFF
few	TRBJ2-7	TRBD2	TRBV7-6	TGTGCCAGCGGGGACTACTACTACGAGCAGTACTTC	CASGDYYYEQYF
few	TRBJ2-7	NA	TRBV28	TGTGCCAGCAGTTTACGGCGTTGGGGAAGCTCCTACGAGCAGTACTTC	CASSLRRWGSSYEQYF
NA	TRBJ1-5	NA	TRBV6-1	TGTGCCAGCAGTGGAGGGGGTACGGATATCAATCAGCCCCAGCATTTT	CASSGGGTDINQPQHF
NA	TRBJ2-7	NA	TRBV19	TGTGCCAGTAGCCTTTTAGGCGCCGCCTACGAGCAGTACTTC	CASSLLGAAYEQYF
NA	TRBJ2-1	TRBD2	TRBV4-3	TGCGCCAGCAGCCAATTTCGCGGGAGGGCCTCCTACAATGAGCAGTTCTTC	CASSQFRGRASYNEQFF
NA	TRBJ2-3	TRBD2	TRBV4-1	TGCGCCAGCAGCCAAGATAAAGCGGGAGTTACAGATACGCAGTATTTT	CASSQDKAGVTDTQYF
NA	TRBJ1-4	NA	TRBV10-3	TGTGCCATCAGTGAGAGGGGTGGTGAAAAACTGTTTTTT	CAISERGGEKLFF
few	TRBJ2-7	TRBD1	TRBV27	TGTGCCAGCAGCGCCGGGACAGTCTTCTACGAGCAGTACTTC	CASSAGTVFYEQYF
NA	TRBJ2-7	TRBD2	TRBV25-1	TGTGCCAGCAGTATAGCGGGAGACAACGAGCAGTACTTC	CASSIAGDNEQYF
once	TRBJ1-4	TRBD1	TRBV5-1	TGCGCCAGCAGCTTGGAAGGGACAGAAGATGAAAAACTGTTTTTT	CASSLEGTEDEKLFF
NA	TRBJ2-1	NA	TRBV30	TGTGCCTGGAGTGAACCGGGATTAGCCACATACAATGAGCAGTTCTTC	CAWSEPGLATYNEQFF
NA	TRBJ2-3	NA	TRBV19	TGTGCCAGTAGTGACCAAAGGACAGATACGCAGTATTTT	CASSDQRTDTQYF
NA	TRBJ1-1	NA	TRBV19	TGTGCCAGTAGTCCAAGAAGGGTCACTGAAGCTTTCTTT	CASSPRRVTEAFF
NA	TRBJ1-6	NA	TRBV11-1	TGTGCCAGCAGCTTGGTTGGGGCTTCACCCCTCCACTTT	CASSLVGASPLHF
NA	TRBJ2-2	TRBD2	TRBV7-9	TGTGCCAGCAGCTTCCATAGCGGGAGGAACACCGGGGAGCTGTTTTTT	CASSFHSGRNTGELFF
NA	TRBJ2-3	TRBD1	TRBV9	TGTGCCAGCAGCGCGAGTGGACAGGGGTTCGCAGATACGCAGTATTTT	CASSASGQGFADTQYF
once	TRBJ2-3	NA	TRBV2	TGTGCCAGCAGTGAAGGCGGGAACACAGATACGCAGTATTTT	CASSEGGNTDTQYF
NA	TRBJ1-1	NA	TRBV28	TGTGCCAGCAGGAGGTCAGTGGAAGCTTTCTTT	CASRRSVEAFF
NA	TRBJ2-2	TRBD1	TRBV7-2	TGTGCCAGCAGCTTAGACAGGGGGGAGGGGGAGCTGTTTTTT	CASSLDRGEGELFF
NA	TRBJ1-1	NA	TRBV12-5	TGTGCTAGTGGGAACCCGAACACTGAAGCTTTCTTT	CASGNPNTEAFF
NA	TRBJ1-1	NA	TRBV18	TGTGCCAGCTCCTCGGAGGGCACTGAAGCTTTCTTT	CASSSEGTEAFF
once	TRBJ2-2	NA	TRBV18	TGTGCCAGCTCACCAGGGTTTGGCACCGGGGAGCTGTTTTTT	CASSPGFGTGELFF
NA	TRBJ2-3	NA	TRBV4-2	TGTGCCAGCAGCCCCCCGGGCGTAGATACGCAGTATTTT	CASSPPGVDTQYF
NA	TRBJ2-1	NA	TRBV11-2	TGTGCCAGCAGAATAGGAGGCAGGGCCAATGAGCAGTTCTTC	CASRIGGRANEQFF
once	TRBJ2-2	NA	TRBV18	TGTGCCAGCTCACCACTCGCGAGCACCGGGGAGCTGTTTTTT	CASSPLASTGELFF
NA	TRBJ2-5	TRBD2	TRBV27	TGTGCCAGCAGTAGAAGCGGGGCTGCCCGGGAGACCCAGTACTTC	CASSRSGAARETQYF
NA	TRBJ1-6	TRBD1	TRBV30	TGTGCCTGGAGTGGACAGGGGCACACTAATTCACCCCTCCACTTT	CAWSGQGHTNSPLHF
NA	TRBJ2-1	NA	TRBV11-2	TGTGCCAGCAGCTTAGAACGCGGCAATGAGCAGTTCTTC	CASSLERGNEQFF
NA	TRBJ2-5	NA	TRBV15	TGTGCCACCAGCAGAGATCCGAGACCTAGCCAAGAGACCCAGTACTTC	CATSRDPRPSQETQYF
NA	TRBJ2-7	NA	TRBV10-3	TGTGCCATCAGTGATAAGGCGGCCTACGAGCAGTACTTC	CAISDKAAYEQYF
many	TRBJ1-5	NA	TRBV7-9	TGTGCCAGCAGCTTCCCCGGGGTAAATCAGCCCCAGCATTTT	CASSFPGVNQPQHF